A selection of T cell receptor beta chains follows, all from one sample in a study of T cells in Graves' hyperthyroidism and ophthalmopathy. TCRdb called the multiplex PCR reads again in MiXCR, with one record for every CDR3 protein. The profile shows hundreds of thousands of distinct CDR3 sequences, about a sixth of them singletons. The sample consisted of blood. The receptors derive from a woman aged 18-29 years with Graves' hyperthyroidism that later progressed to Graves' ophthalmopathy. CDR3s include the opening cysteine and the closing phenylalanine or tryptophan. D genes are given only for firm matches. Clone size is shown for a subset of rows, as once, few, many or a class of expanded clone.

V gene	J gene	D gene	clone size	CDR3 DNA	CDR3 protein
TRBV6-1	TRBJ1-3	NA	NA	TGTGCCAGCACCCCGGACACAGGGACTGGAAACACCATATATTTT	CASTPDTGTGNTIYF
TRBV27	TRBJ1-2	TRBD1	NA	TGTGCCAGCAGTCTTAAGTTACGGTCAGGGGGCTACTATGGCTACACCTTC	CASSLKLRSGGYYGYTF
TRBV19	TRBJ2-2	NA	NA	TGTGCCAGTAGCTTATTTGAGGGCACCGGGGAGCTGTTTTTT	CASSLFEGTGELFF
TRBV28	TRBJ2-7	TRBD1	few	TGTGCCAGCAGGACCGACGGACAGGGGGGTGGTAGGGGTCCATTCTTTGACTACGAGCAGTACTTC	CASRTDGQGGGRGPFFDYEQYF
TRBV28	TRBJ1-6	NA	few	TGTGCCACCACGACATTTAATAATTCACCCCTCCACTTT	CATTTFNNSPLHF
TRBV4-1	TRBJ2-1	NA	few	TGCGCCAGCAGCCAAACGGGGCGAAATGAGCAGTTCTTC	CASSQTGRNEQFF
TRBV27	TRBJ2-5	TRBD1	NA	TGTGCCAGCAGTTTAAGTCAGGGGGCACAGGAGACCCAGTACTTC	CASSLSQGAQETQYF
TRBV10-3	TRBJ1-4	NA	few	TGTGCCATCAGTGAAGTTGCGGTAACTAATGAAAAACTGTTTTTT	CAISEVAVTNEKLFF
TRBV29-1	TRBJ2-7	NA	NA	TGCAGCGTTCTTAACGGGGACTACGAGCAGTACTTC	CSVLNGDYEQYF
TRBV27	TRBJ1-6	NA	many	TGTGCCAGCAGACTACTTCCAGGCGGAAATGGTTCACCCCTCCACTTT	CASRLLPGGNGSPLHF
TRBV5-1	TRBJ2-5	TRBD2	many	TGCGCCAGCAGCCACGGGACTAGCGGGAGGAACTTAGAGACCCAGTACTTC	CASSHGTSGRNLETQYF
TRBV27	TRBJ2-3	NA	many	TGTGCCAGCAGTTTATGGGGCGGGCCTAGCACAGATACGCAGTATTTT	CASSLWGGPSTDTQYF
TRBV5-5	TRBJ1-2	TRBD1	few	TGTGCCAGCAGCACCCACAGGGGGAAACTCTATGGCTACACCTTC	CASSTHRGKLYGYTF
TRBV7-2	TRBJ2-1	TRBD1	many	TGTGCCAGCAGCTTCGCCACCGGGACAGGGTCTGGTGAGCAGTTCTTC	CASSFATGTGSGEQFF
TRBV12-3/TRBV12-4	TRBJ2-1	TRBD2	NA	TGTGCCAGCAGTCAAGCGGGAGGGCCGTACAATGAGCAGTTCTTC	CASSQAGGPYNEQFF
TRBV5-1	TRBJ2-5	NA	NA	TGCGCCAGCAGCTCCTGGGACTTC	CASSSWDF
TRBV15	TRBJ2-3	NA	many	TGTGCCACCAGCGTGAAAGATTGGACAGATACGCAGTATTTT	CATSVKDWTDTQYF
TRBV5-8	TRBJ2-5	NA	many	TGTGCCAGCGGGCAGGAGGGCCACGAGACCCAGTACTTC	CASGQEGHETQYF
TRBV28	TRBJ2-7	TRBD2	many	TGTGCCAGCAGCCCTGCGGGACTAGCGGGAGACGAGCAGTACTTC	CASSPAGLAGDEQYF
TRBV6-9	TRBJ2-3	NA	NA	TGTGCCAGCAGTTACTTGTCAGGGGCGAGCACAGATACGCAGTATTTT	CASSYLSGASTDTQYF
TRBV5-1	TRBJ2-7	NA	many	TGCGCCAGCAGCTGGCGGGTGGAGGGACCCCACGAGCAGTACTTC	CASSWRVEGPHEQYF
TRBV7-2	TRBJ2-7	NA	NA	TGTGCCAGCAGCATGAAACCCTACGAGCAGTACTTC	CASSMKPYEQYF
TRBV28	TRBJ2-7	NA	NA	TGTGCCAGCAGCCGCTTTGAATACGAGCAGTACTTC	CASSRFEYEQYF
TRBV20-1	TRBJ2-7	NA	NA	TGCAGTGCTAGAGATCCCCGGATCTACGAGCAGTACTTC	CSARDPRIYEQYF
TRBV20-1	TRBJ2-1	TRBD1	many	TGCAGTGCGCGACGTCGGGACAGAGGGAATGAGCAGTTCTTC	CSARRRDRGNEQFF
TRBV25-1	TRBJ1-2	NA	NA	TGTGCCAGCAGGGGCGGAGCCGGCTATGGCTACACCTTC	CASRGGAGYGYTF
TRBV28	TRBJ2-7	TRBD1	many	TGTGCCATTAAAGGGACAGGGGATATACACGAGCAGTACTTC	CAIKGTGDIHEQYF
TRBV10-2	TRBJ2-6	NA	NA	TGCGCCGGCAGCGACTCTGGGGCCAACGTCCTGACTTTC	CAGSDSGANVLTF
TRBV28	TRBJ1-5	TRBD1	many	TGTGCCGCGGGGACAGGGGTCTATAGCAATCAGCCCCAGCATTTT	CAAGTGVYSNQPQHF
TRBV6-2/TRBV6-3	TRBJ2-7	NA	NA	TGTGCCAGCAGTATTGACATTTACGAGCAGTACTTC	CASSIDIYEQYF
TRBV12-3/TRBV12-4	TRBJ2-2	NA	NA	TGTGCCAGCAGTTCGCGAAGTTTAAGGGGCACCGGGGAGCTGTTTTTT	CASSSRSLRGTGELFF
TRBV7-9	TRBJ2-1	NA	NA	TGTGCCAGCAGCTTTCGGACAGGGAGGGGTGAGCAGTTCTTC	CASSFRTGRGEQFF
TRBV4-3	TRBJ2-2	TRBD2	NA	TGCGCCAGCAGCCAAGTATGGGGACTAGCGGAGAACACCGGGGAGCTGTTTTTT	CASSQVWGLAENTGELFF
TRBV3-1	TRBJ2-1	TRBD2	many	TGTGCCAGCAGCCCTGACGAGGCGGGAGGGCCAGGGGAGCAGTTCTTC	CASSPDEAGGPGEQFF
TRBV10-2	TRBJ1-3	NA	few	TGCGCCAGCAGTGAGTCTTTAACACTGCGCTCTGGAAACACCATATATTTT	CASSESLTLRSGNTIYF
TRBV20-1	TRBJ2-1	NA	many	TGCAGTGCTAGAAAATCAGATGAGCAGTTCTTC	CSARKSDEQFF
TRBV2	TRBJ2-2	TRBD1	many	TGTGCCAGCAGCCTGGACAGGGGGGGCACCGGGGAGCTGTTTTTT	CASSLDRGGTGELFF
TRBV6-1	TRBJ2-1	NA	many	TGTGCCAGCATCAAGGCTTCCTACAATGAGCAGTTCTTC	CASIKASYNEQFF
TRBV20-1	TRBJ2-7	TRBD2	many	TGCAGTGCTAGAGGAGGCGGGAGGCGCTACTACGAGCAGTACTTC	CSARGGGRRYYEQYF
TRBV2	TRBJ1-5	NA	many	TGTGCCAGCAGCACTCAGGGGAGGGACCAGCCCCAGCATTTT	CASSTQGRDQPQHF
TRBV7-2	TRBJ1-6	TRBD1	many	TGTGCCAGCAGCCAGGGACAGGGAATTATTCCCCTCCACTTT	CASSQGQGIIPLHF
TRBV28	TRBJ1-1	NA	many	TGTGCCAGCAGAGCGTGGGGTGGTTCATCCCCGAACACTGAAGCTTTCTTT	CASRAWGGSSPNTEAFF
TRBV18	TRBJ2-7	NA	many	TGTGCCAGCTCACCCCCGGGACCCTACGAGCAGTACTTC	CASSPPGPYEQYF
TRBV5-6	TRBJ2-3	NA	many	TGTGCCAGCAGCGTGGACTACCGCCCCACAGATACGCAGTATTTT	CASSVDYRPTDTQYF
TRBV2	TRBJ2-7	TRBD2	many	TGTGCCAGCAGTGGGACTAGAAGGATTTACTTC	CASSGTRRIYF
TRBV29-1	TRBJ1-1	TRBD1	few	TGCAGCGTTTACACAGGGGGAAGGACTGAAGCTTTCTTT	CSVYTGGRTEAFF
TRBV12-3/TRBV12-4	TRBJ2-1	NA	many	TGTGCCAGCAGTCAAACTGGCTCCTACAATGAGCAGTTCTTC	CASSQTGSYNEQFF
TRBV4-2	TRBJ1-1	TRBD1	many	TGTGCCAGCAGCCAAGCCGGACAGGGTGGGACTGAAGCTTTCTTT	CASSQAGQGGTEAFF
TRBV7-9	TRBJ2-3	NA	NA	TGTGCCAGCAGCTGGAAACCTAGCACAGATACGCAGTATTTT	CASSWKPSTDTQYF
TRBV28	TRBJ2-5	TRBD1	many	TGTGCCAGCAGTGCGACAGGGGGCTCGGAGACCCAGTACTTC	CASSATGGSETQYF
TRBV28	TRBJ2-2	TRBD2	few	TGTGCCAGCAGTTTACAACCTCTAGCGGATCTTACCGGGGAGCTGTTTTTT	CASSLQPLADLTGELFF
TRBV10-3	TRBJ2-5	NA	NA	TGTGCCATCAGTGACGGTTATGCTAGTGGCCCGGGCGAGACCCAGTACTTC	CAISDGYASGPGETQYF
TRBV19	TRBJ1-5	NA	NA	TGTGCCAGTAGTATAGATTGGGGAGGGGGCAATCAGCCCCAGCATTTT	CASSIDWGGGNQPQHF
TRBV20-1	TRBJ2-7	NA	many	TGCAGTGCTAGATTGGCGAACGAGCAGTACTTC	CSARLANEQYF